This TCR beta chain was recovered during a study of spatial heterogeneity in lung cancer (dated by TCRdb to between 2018 and 2021). Study-wide context: Beta-chain transcripts were consistently detected in greater numbers than alpha-chain transcripts, which likely reflects a higher abundance of beta-chain transcripts. In the raw uncorrected reads, each unique combination of TCR and UMI appeared more than ten times on average. Both alpha and beta chains were TCR-sequenced in samples taken at surgery, namely 220 tumor regions, around 64 matched nontumor lung samples and roughly 56 PBMC samples. TCR repertoire features were related to nonsynonymous mutation counts determined by whole-exome sequencing of tumor tissue. In non-small cell lung cancer, the study quantitatively compared TCR alpha and beta repertoires across several tumor regions, matched nontumor lung, and blood.

The time point label here, explained by the study, means: sample taken at primary tumor resection. Samples were obtained from 72 patients with early-stage, untreated non-small cell lung cancer from the lung TRACERx cohort. Whole RNA extracted from tumor and nontumor lung tissue, or from cryopreserved PBMC samples, was used for TCR sequencing without cell sorting. A patient was chosen for TCR sequencing only when enough RNA was available from at least two tumor regions. The CDR3 runs 20 amino acids, cysteine and phenylalanine included. The entry retains the CDR3 DNA only, 60 bases that are in frame from base 1. CDR1 and CDR2, looked up from the germline V gene (reference sequence), are SSHAT and FNYEAQ. Broader findings and caveats from the paper: Confirming at a functional level the hypothesis that regional TCRs recognize regional mutations was considered to require additional single-cell paired TCR alpha and beta sequencing. Ubiquitous expanded tumor TCRs were found in blood more often at tumor resection than at routine follow-up.

The table lists this clonotype with many counts. Its antigen has not been determined. At one end the junction does not follow the germline gene, possibly because of a read error. Libraries were prepared through 5' RACE. For sequencing, a NextSeq 500 was employed. The TCR library protocol attached a unique molecular identifier to each TCR cDNA molecule to allow correction of PCR and sequencing errors. The authors' pipeline ran thus. Decombinator tools were used for TCR identification, UMI-based error correction and CDR3 extraction. Expanded TCRs were defined as those above a frequency of 2 per 1,000, corresponding to the top 1% of the tumor frequency distribution. Rényi diversity was computed with the R vegan package after subsampling each repertoire 100 times to 5,000 TCRs. CDR3 similarity networks were built from amino acid triplet string-kernel similarity, with CDR3s being connected when pairwise similarity was above 0.82. TCRdb trimmed public reads at Q25 via fastp, called clones via MiXCR and kept in-frame beta chains. Rows with a matching CDR3 protein are joined into one entry that keeps the most common DNA and genes. The V and J calls were not made by the authors but by TCRdb's processing. The table for this sample lists about 38,000 distinct CDR3 sequences; 5% to 6.5% of them were counted only once. The biggest ten clones account for 20% to 30% of the sample.

Recombination linked TRBV7-7 to TRBJ2-1; a stretch of 16 junction bases matches TRBD2. The source was PBMCs, collected at surgery. The TCR comes from a female donor with early-stage non-small cell lung cancer. The CDR3 protein sequence reads: CASSPRPGTSGGASYNEQFF. The DNA reads TGTGCTAGCAGCCCCCGTCCCGGGACTAGCGGGGGGGCCTCCTACAATGAGCAGTTCTTC.